This T cell receptor beta chain was sequenced during a study of early T cells in non-severe SARS-CoV-2 infection. CDR1 is MDHEN and CDR2 is SYDVKM in the germline V gene. V shed 5 bases and J shed 5 bases, with 4 bases lying between them. There are 12 residues in the CDR3. Each CDR3 protein is one row after TCRdb ran MiXCR on the 5' RACE reads. This repertoire shows about 100,000 distinct CDR3 sequences, roughly 10% found once; its top ten account for roughly 8%. Sequencing was performed on whole blood. The source is an adult who was a healthcare worker with PCR-confirmed SARS-CoV-2 infection or an uninfected control (not recorded which). V usage is TRBV28 and J usage is TRBJ1-6; no clear D gene. The CDR3 DNA reads as TGTGCCAGCAGTCAGGATAATTCACCCCTCCACTTT. Translating it yields CASSQDNSPLHF.